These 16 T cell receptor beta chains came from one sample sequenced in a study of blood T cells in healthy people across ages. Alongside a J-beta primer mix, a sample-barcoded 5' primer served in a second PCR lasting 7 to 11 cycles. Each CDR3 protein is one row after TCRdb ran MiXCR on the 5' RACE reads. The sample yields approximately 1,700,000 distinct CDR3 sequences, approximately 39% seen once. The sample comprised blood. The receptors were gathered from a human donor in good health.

In DNA form, the CDR3 reads TGTGCCAGCAGTATTGAGGTAGGAGTTTTGGAGCAGTTCTTC. It yields the protein CASSIEVGVLEQFF. J is TRBJ2-1 and V is TRBV12-3 or TRBV12-4; unclear D gene. The V end lost 5 bases, the J end lost 10 bases, and 18 bases lay between the germline ends. This CDR3 region has 14 residues.

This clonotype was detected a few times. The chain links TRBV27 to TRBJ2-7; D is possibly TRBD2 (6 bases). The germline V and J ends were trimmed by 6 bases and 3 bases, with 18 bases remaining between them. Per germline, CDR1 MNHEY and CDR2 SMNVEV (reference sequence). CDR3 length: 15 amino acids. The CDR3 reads CASRLGGFGDYEQYF. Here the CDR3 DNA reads TGTGCCAGCAGATTGGGGGGTTTTGGGGACTACGAGCAGTACTTC.

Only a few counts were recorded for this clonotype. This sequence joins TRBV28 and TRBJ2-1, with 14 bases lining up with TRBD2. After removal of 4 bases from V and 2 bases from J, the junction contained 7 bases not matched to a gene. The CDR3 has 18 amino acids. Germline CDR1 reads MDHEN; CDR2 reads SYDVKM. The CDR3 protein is CASSSPRTSGGTYNEQFF. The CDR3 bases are TGTGCCAGCAGTTCCCCCAGGACTAGCGGGGGGACCTACAATGAGCAGTTCTTC. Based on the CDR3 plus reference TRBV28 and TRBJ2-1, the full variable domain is DVKVTQSSRYLVKRTGEKVFLECVQDMDHENMFWYRQDPGLGLRLIYFSYDVKMKEKGDIPEGYSVSREKKERFSLILESASTNQTSMYLCASSSPRTSGGTYNEQFFGPGTRLTVL.

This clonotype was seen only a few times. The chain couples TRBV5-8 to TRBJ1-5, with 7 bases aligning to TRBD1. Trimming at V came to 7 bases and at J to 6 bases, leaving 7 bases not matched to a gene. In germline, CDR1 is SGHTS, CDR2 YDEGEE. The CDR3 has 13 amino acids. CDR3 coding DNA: TGTGCCAGCCGCTACAGGGGTTTTCAGCCCCAGCATTTT. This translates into CASRYRGFQPQHF.

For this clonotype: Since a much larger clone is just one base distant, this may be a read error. This CDR3 reads CATGGFNGQFF. CDR3 in DNA: TGTGCCACCGGTGGGTTCAATGGGCAGTTCTTC. The J gene is TRBJ2-1, the V gene TRBV24-1; D unresolved. The CDR3 is made up of 11 amino acids. Germline-derived CDR1 and CDR2 are KGHDR and SFDVKD.

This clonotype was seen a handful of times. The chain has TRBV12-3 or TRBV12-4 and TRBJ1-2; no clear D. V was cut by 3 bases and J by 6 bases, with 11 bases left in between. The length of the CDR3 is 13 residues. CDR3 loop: CASSFGVVDGYTF. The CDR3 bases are TGTGCCAGCAGTTTCGGGGTGGTGGATGGCTACACCTTC.

The CDR3 DNA reads TGTGCCAGCAGCCCTAGGGTAGGGCTTGCCCAGCATTTT. It specifies CASSPRVGLAQHF. This chain connects TRBV7-9 to TRBJ1-5; the D is unclear. Germline V gene sequence: CDR1 SEHNR, CDR2 FQNEAQ (reference sequence). V shed 5 bases and J shed 11 bases, with 16 bases lying between them. This CDR3 is 13 amino acids long. Supplemented by reference TRBV7-9 and TRBJ1-5, the full variable domain reads DTGVSQNPRHKITKRGQNVTFRCDPISEHNRLYWYRQTLGQGPEFLTYFQNEAQLEKSRLLSDRFSAERPKGSFSTLEIQRTEQGDSAMYLCASSPRVGLAQHFGDGTRLSIL.

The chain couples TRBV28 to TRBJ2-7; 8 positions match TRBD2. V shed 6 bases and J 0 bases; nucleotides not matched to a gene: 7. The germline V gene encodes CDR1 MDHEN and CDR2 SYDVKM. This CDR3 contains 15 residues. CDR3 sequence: CASRTGGANSYEQYF. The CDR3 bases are TGTGCCAGCAGGACGGGGGGGGCCAACTCCTACGAGCAGTACTTC. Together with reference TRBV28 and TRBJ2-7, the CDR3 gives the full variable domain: DVKVTQSSRYLVKRTGEKVFLECVQDMDHENMFWYRQDPGLGLRLIYFSYDVKMKEKGDIPEGYSVSREKKERFSLILESASTNQTSMYLCASRTGGANSYEQYFGPGTRLTVT.

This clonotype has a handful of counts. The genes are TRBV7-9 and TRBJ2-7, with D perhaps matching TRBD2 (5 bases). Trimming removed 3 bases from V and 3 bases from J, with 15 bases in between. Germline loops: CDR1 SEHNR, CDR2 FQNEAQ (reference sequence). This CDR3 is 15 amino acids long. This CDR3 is CASSLGEIGVYEQYF. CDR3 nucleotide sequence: TGTGCCAGCAGCTTGGGTGAAATCGGGGTCTACGAGCAGTACTTC.

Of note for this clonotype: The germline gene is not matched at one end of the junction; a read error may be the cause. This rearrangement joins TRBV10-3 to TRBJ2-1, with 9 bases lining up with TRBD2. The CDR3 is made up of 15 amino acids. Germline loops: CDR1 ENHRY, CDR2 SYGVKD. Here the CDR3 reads CSISLAGESYNEQFF. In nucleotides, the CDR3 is TGTTCCATCAGTTTAGCGGGGGAATCCTACAATGAGCAGTTCTTC.

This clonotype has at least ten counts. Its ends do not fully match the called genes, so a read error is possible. CDR3: CASRLAGGNEQFF. CDR3 coding DNA: TGTGCCAGCAGGTTAGCGGGGGGGAATGAGCAGTTCTTC. The genes are TRBV12-3 or TRBV12-4 and TRBJ2-1, with 11 positions matching TRBD2. This CDR3 has 13 amino acids.

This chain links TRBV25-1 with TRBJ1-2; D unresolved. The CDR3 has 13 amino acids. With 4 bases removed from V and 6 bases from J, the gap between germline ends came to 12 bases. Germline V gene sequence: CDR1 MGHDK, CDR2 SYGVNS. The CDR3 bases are TGTGCCAGCAGTGTGTCGGGAGGTCATGGCTACACCTTC. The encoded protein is CASSVSGGHGYTF.

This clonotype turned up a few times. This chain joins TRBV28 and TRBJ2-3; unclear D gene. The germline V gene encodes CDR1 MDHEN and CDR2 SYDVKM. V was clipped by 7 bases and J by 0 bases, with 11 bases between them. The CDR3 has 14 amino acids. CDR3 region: CASTGGPSTDTQYF. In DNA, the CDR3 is TGTGCCAGCACAGGCGGTCCTAGCACAGATACGCAGTATTTT.

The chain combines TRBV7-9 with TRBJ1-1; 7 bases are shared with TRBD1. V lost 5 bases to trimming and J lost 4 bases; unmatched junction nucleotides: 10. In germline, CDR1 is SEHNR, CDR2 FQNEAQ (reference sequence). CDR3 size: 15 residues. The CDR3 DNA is TGTGCCAGCAGCCAGGGACAGTACGAAGGCACTGAAGCTTTCTTT. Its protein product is CASSQGQYEGTEAFF.

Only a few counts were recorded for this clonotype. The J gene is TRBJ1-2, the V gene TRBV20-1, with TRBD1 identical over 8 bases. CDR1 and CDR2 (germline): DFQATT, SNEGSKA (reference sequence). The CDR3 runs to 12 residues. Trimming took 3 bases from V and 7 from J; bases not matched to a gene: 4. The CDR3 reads CSARRTGSGYTF. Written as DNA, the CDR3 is TGCAGTGCTAGGCGGACAGGGAGTGGCTACACCTTC.

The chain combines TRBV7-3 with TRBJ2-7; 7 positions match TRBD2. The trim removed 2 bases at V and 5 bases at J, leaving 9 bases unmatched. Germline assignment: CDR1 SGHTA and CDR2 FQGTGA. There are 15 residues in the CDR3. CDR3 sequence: CASSLFMTSFHEQYF. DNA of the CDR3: TGTGCCAGCAGCTTATTCATGACTAGCTTCCACGAGCAGTACTTC.